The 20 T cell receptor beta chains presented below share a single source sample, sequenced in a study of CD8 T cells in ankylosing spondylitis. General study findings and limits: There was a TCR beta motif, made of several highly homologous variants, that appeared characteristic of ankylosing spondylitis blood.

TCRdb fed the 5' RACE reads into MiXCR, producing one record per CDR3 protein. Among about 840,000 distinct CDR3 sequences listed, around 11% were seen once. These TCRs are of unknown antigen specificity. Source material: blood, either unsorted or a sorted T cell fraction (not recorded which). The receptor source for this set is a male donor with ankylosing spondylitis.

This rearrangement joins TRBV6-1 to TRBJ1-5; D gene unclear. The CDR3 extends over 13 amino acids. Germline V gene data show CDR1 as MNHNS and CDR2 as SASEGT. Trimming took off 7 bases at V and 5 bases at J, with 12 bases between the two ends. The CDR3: CASNAATDQPQHF. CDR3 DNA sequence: TGTGCCAGCAACGCCGCTACCGATCAGCCCCAGCATTTT.

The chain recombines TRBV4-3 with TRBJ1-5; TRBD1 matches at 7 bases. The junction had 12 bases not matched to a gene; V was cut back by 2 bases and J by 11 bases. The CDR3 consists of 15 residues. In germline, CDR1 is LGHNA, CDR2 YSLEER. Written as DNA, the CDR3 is TGCGCCAGCAGCCAAACCGGGACAGCACAATCAGCCCAGCATTTT. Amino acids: CASSQTGTAQSAQHF.

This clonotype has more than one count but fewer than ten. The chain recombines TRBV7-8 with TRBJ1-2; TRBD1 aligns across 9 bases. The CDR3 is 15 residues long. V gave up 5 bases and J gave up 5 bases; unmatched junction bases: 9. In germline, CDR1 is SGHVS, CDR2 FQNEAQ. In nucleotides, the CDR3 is TGTGCCAGCAGCATTGGACAGGGGAGTGTTTATGGCTACACCTTC. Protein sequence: CASSIGQGSVYGYTF.

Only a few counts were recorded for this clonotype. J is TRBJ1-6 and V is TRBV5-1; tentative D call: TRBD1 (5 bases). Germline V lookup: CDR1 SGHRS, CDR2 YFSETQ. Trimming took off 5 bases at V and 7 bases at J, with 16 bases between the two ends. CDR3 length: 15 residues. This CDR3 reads CASSPRDGGNSPLHF. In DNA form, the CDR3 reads TGCGCCAGCAGTCCAAGGGACGGCGGGAATTCACCCCTCCACTTT.

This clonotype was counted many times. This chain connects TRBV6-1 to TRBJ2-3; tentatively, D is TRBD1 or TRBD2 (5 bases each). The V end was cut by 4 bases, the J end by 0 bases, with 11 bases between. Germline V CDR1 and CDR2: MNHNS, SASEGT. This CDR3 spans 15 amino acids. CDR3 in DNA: TGTGCCAGCAGTGCCCGGGACGGCAGCACAGATACGCAGTATTTT. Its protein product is CASSARDGSTDTQYF.

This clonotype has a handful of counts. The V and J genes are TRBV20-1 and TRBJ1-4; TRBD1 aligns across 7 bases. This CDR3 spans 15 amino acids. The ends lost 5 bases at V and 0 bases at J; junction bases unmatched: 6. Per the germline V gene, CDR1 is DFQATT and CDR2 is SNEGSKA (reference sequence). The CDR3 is CSAYGTDATNEKLFF. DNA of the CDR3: TGCAGTGCTTATGGGACAGACGCAACTAATGAAAAACTGTTTTTT.

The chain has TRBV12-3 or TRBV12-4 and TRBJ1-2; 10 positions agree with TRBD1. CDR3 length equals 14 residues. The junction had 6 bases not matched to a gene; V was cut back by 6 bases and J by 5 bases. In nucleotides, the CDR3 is TGTGCCAGCAGGCGACAGGGGGCATGGTATGGCTACACCTTC. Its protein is CASRRQGAWYGYTF.

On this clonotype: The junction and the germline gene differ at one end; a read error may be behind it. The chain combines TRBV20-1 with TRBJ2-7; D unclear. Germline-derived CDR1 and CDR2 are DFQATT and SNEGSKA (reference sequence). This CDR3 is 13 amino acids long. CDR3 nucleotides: TGCAGAGCTAGAGATCCCGAGTATTACGAGCAGTACTTC. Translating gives CRARDPEYYEQYF.

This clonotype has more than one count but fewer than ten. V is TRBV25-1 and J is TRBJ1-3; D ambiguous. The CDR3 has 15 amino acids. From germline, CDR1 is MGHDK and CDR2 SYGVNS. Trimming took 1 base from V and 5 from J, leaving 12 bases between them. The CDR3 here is CASSELGLERNTIYF. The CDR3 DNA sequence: TGTGCCAGCAGTGAATTGGGCCTTGAACGAAACACCATATATTTT.

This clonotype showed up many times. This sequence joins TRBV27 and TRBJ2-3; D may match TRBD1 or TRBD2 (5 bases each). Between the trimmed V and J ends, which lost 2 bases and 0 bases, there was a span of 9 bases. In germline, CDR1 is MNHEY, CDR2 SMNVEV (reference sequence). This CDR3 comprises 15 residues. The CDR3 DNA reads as TGTGCCAGCAGTTTAAGTGGGACGAGCACAGATACGCAGTATTTT. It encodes CASSLSGTSTDTQYF.

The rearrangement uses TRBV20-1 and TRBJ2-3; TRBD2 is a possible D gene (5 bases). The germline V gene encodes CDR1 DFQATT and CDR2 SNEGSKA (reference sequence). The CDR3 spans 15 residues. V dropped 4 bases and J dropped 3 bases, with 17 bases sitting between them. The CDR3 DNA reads TGCAGTGCTAACTCAATGTTGAGGGATACAGATACGCAGTATTTT. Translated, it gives CSANSMLRDTDTQYF.

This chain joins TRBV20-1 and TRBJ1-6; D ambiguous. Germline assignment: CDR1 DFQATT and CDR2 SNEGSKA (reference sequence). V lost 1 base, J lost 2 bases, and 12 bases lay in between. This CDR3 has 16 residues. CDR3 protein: CSARAVGIPYNSPLHF. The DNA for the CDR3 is TGCAGTGCTAGAGCCGTCGGTATACCCTATAATTCACCCCTCCACTTT.

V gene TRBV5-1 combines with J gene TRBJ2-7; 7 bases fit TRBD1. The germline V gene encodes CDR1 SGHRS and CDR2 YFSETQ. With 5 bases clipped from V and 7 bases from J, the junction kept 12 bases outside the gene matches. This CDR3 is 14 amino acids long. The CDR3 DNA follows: TGCGCCAGCAGGGGGACAGCCATAATGGGGGAGCAGTACTTC. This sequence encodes CASRGTAIMGEQYF.

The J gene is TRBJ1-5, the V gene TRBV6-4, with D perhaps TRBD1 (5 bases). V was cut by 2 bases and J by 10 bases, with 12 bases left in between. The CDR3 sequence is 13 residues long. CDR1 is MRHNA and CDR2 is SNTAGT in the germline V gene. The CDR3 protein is CASSDEGDRPQHF. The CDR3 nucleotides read TGTGCCAGCAGTGACGAAGGGGACCGACCCCAGCATTTT.

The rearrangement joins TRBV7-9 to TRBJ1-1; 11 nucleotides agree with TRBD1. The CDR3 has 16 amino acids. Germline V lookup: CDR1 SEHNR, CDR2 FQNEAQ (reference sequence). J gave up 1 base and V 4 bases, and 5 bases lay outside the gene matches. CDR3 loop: CASSWGQGGTNTEAFF. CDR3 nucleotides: TGTGCCAGCAGCTGGGGACAGGGGGGGACGAACACTGAAGCTTTCTTT.

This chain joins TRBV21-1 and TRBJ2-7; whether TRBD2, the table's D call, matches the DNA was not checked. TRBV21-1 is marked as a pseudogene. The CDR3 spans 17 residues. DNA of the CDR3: TGTGCCAGCACCAATGGCCCGGAGGCGGGAGGGTCCTACGAGCAGTACTTC. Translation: CASTNGPEAGGSYEQYF.

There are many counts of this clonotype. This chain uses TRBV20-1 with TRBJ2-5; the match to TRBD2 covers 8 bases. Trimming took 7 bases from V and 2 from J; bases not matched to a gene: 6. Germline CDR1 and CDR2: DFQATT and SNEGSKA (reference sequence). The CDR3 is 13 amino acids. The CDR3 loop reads CSVGGGRQETQYF. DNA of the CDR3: TGCAGTGTCGGGGGGGGCCGGCAAGAGACCCAGTACTTC.

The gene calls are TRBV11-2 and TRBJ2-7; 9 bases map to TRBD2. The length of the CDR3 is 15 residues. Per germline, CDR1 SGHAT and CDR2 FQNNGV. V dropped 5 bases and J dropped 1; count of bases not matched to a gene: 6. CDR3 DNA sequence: TGTGCCAGCAGCAACCGGACTAGCGCGTCCTACGAGCAGTACTTC. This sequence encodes CASSNRTSASYEQYF.

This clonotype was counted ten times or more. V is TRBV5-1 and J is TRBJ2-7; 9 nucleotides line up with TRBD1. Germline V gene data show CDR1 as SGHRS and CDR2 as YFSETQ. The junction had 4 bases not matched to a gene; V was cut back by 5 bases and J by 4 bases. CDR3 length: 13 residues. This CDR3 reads CASRPGQGYEQYF. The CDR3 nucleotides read TGCGCCAGCAGACCGGGACAGGGTTACGAGCAGTACTTC.

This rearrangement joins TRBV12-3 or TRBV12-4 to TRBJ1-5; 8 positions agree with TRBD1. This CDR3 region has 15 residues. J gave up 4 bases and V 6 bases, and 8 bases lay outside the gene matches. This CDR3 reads CASRPDRGVNQPQHF. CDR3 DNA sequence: TGTGCCAGCAGGCCCGACAGGGGTGTGAATCAGCCCCAGCATTTT.